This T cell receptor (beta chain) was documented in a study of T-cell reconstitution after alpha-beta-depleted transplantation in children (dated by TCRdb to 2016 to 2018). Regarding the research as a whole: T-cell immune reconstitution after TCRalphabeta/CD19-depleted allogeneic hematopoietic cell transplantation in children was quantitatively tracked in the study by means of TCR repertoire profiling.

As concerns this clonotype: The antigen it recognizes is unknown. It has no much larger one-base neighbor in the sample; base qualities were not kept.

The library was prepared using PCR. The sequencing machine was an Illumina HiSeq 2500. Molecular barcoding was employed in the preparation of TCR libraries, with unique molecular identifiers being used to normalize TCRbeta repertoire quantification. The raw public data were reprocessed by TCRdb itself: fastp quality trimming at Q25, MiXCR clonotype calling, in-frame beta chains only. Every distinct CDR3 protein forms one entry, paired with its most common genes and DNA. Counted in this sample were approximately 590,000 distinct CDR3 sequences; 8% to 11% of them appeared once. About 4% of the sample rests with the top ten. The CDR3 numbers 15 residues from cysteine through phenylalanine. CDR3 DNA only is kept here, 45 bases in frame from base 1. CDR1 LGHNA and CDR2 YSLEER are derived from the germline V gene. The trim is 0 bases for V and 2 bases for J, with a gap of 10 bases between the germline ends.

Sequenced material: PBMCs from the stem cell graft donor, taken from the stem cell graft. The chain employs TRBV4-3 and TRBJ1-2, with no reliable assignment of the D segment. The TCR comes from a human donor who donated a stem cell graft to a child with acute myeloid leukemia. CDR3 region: CASSQDSQLNYGYTF. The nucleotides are TGCGCCAGCAGCCAAGACAGCCAACTGAACTATGGCTACACCTTC.